Listed below are T cell receptor beta chains from one sample, sequenced in a study of blood T cells in healthy people across ages. Each CDR3 protein gets one entry after TCRdb re-called the 5' RACE reads with MiXCR. The sample lists roughly 730,000 distinct CDR3 sequences, about 61% occurring once. Input material: blood. Receptors were obtained from a man in his forties or fifties in good health. CDR3s include the opening cysteine and the closing phenylalanine or tryptophan. Fields, in order: clone size, J gene, V gene, D gene, CDR3 DNA, CDR3 protein. A D gene is named only where the DNA matches it firmly. Expanded clones get a size class; other rows say once, few or many, or leave the size out.

size: .; J: TRBJ2-1; V: TRBV12-3/TRBV12-4; D: TRBD1; DNA: TGTGCCAGCAGTATCGACAGGGTCTTGATAGAGCAGTTCTTC; CDR3: CASSIDRVLIEQFF
size: .; J: TRBJ2-5; V: TRBV5-1; D: .; DNA: TGCGCCAGCAGCTCCATCCGGGACCGGCCTTCCGAGACCCAGTACTTC; CDR3: CASSSIRDRPSETQYF
size: .; J: TRBJ2-7; V: TRBV6-2/TRBV6-3; D: .; DNA: TGTGCCAGCAGCTGCAACGACGGGACAAGGAGCGAGCAGTACTTC; CDR3: CASSCNDGTRSEQYF
size: .; J: TRBJ1-6; V: TRBV12-3/TRBV12-4; D: TRBD1; DNA: TGTGCCAGCAGTACGGGACAGATTAATTCACCCCTCCACTTT; CDR3: CASSTGQINSPLHF
size: few; J: TRBJ2-5; V: TRBV3-1; D: .; DNA: TGTGCCAGCACCTATGAAAGGTGGACACCCGGGCGGGCGGGTCGAGAGACCCAGTACTTC; CDR3: CASTYERWTPGRAGRETQYF
size: .; J: TRBJ1-5; V: TRBV29-1; D: .; DNA: TGCAGCGTACGGACGGAACGCAATCAGCCCCAGCATTTT; CDR3: CSVRTERNQPQHF
size: .; J: TRBJ1-1; V: TRBV29-1; D: TRBD1; DNA: TGCAGCTCGAAGACAGGGGGGGACACTGAAGCTTTCTTT; CDR3: CSSKTGGDTEAFF
size: once; J: TRBJ2-2; V: TRBV15; D: TRBD1; DNA: TGTGCCACCAGCAGAGTAGGGGCAGGGGGCAACACCGGGGAGCTGTTTTTT; CDR3: CATSRVGAGGNTGELFF
size: .; J: TRBJ2-3; V: TRBV3-1; D: TRBD2; DNA: TGTGCCAGCAGCCTCCAACCCGGGACTAGCCAAGATACGCAGTATTTT; CDR3: CASSLQPGTSQDTQYF
size: once; J: TRBJ2-5; V: TRBV5-1; D: .; DNA: TGCGCCAGCAGCTTGGCCCAGGGGCAAGAGATCCAGTACTTC; CDR3: CASSLAQGQEIQYF
size: .; J: TRBJ2-5; V: TRBV7-6; D: .; DNA: TGTGCCAGCAGCGTAGCAGGAGGTAGTCAGGGAGAGACCCAGTACTTC; CDR3: CASSVAGGSQGETQYF
size: .; J: TRBJ2-1; V: TRBV7-9; D: TRBD1; DNA: TGTGCCAGCAGCTTACCGAGGGGGCCGATAAATGAGCAGTTCTTC; CDR3: CASSLPRGPINEQFF
size: .; J: TRBJ1-6; V: TRBV4-2; D: .; DNA: TGTGCCAGCAGCCAATCTGAGGTTTCACCCCTCCACTTT; CDR3: CASSQSEVSPLHF
size: many; J: TRBJ2-3; V: TRBV14; D: .; DNA: TGTGCCAGCAGCCCTGCCACAGATACGCAGTATTTT; CDR3: CASSPATDTQYF
size: .; J: TRBJ2-1; V: TRBV29-1; D: TRBD1; DNA: TGCAGCGTTGAAGATTTAGACGGGGACAGGGGGAATGAGCAGTTCTTC; CDR3: CSVEDLDGDRGNEQFF
size: .; J: TRBJ2-3; V: TRBV20-1; D: .; DNA: TGCAGTGCTAGTTCAGGTCCTACGCAGTATTTT; CDR3: CSASSGPTQYF
size: .; J: TRBJ2-1; V: TRBV29-1; D: .; DNA: TGCAGCGTTCCGTCAGGAAGCGAGTATGAGCAGTTCTTC; CDR3: CSVPSGSEYEQFF
size: .; J: TRBJ2-3; V: TRBV7-2; D: .; DNA: TGTGCCAGCGGTCGGGACTCCAAAATCACAGATACGCAGTATTTT; CDR3: CASGRDSKITDTQYF
size: .; J: TRBJ2-1; V: TRBV4-1; D: .; DNA: TGCGCCAGCAGCCAAGGTCGCGGACAGCCCTCCTACAATGAGCAGTTCTTC; CDR3: CASSQGRGQPSYNEQFF
size: few; J: TRBJ2-5; V: TRBV7-2; D: TRBD1; DNA: TGTGCCAGCAGCTTAAATAGTCTCAGGGGGCGGGAGACCCAGTACTTC; CDR3: CASSLNSLRGRETQYF
size: once; J: TRBJ2-5; V: TRBV12-3/TRBV12-4; D: .; DNA: TGTGCCAGCAGTGTTGAGGCGCCCCCTCAAGAGACCCAGTACTTC; CDR3: CASSVEAPPQETQYF
size: .; J: TRBJ2-5; V: TRBV14; D: .; DNA: TGTGCCAGCAGCCCGGGCGGCTTCGAAGAAGAGACCCAGTACTTC; CDR3: CASSPGGFEEETQYF
size: once; J: TRBJ2-3; V: TRBV20-1; D: TRBD2; DNA: TGCAGTGCTAGACTTACGAGATCCCAGGGACTAGCGGGAACCGCCCCAGATACGCAGTATTTT; CDR3: CSARLTRSQGLAGTAPDTQYF
size: .; J: TRBJ2-5; V: TRBV7-2; D: TRBD2; DNA: TGTGCCAGCTCGCGGGGGGGATTCCAAGAGACCCAGTACTTC; CDR3: CASSRGGFQETQYF
size: few; J: TRBJ2-3; V: TRBV11-1; D: .; DNA: TGTGCCAGCAGCTCCCCACGAGGCTTCCGCCCGTCCCCCGTGGGCACAGATACGCAGTATTTT; CDR3: CASSSPRGFRPSPVGTDTQYF
size: .; J: TRBJ2-7; V: TRBV7-6; D: .; DNA: TGTGCCAGCAGCTTAACGGACGGGTCCTACGAGCAGTACTTC; CDR3: CASSLTDGSYEQYF
size: .; J: TRBJ1-1; V: TRBV20-1; D: .; DNA: TGCAGTGCTAGGGAGTTTGGGGGGACTGAAGCTTTCTTT; CDR3: CSAREFGGTEAFF
size: .; J: TRBJ1-2; V: TRBV6-6; D: .; DNA: TGTGCCAGTGTAAGAAAGCGGGACAACTCATTCATCTATGGCTACACCTTC; CDR3: CASVRKRDNSFIYGYTF
size: .; J: TRBJ2-5; V: TRBV20-1; D: .; DNA: TGCAGTGCTAGAGTGCCTTTGACCCGCGCGGATGAGCAGTACTTC; CDR3: CSARVPLTRADEQYF
size: .; J: TRBJ2-1; V: TRBV29-1; D: .; DNA: TGCAGCGTTGCCCCCCAAGAAAATGAGCAGTTCTTC; CDR3: CSVAPQENEQFF
size: .; J: TRBJ1-1; V: TRBV20-1; D: TRBD1; DNA: TGCAGCTTAGGACAGGAGGCAGGGAAGAACACTGAAGCTTTCTTT; CDR3: CSLGQEAGKNTEAFF
size: .; J: TRBJ2-7; V: TRBV20-1; D: TRBD2; DNA: TGCAGTGCTAACCCTCTAGCGGGATCCTACAATGAGCAGTACTTC; CDR3: CSANPLAGSYNEQYF
size: few; J: TRBJ2-1; V: TRBV28; D: .; DNA: TGTGCCACCACAGTTTGGGGGCAGGGGTCATACAATGAGCAGTTCTTC; CDR3: CATTVWGQGSYNEQFF
size: few; J: TRBJ2-7; V: TRBV9; D: .; DNA: TGTGCCAGCAGCGTAGGTCAGGGGTTCCACGAGCAGTACTTC; CDR3: CASSVGQGFHEQYF
size: .; J: TRBJ1-2; V: TRBV20-1; D: TRBD1; DNA: TGCAGCGTCACATACAATCCGGGACAGGCAAACTATGGCTACACCTTC; CDR3: CSVTYNPGQANYGYTF
size: .; J: TRBJ2-5; V: TRBV7-2; D: .; DNA: TGTGCCAGCAGCTTGGACGGGCGGGGTGGGGAGACCCAGTACTTC; CDR3: CASSLDGRGGETQYF
size: .; J: TRBJ2-1; V: TRBV9; D: TRBD2; DNA: TGTGCCAGCCGGGAAACTAGCGGGACAAAACAGTTCTTC; CDR3: CASRETSGTKQFF
size: .; J: TRBJ2-1; V: TRBV12-3/TRBV12-4; D: .; DNA: TGTGCCAGCGTCGGAACCGGGCTGAAGGAGTTCTTC; CDR3: CASVGTGLKEFF
size: .; J: TRBJ2-1; V: TRBV6-1; D: TRBD2; DNA: TGTGCCAGCAGGGATAGCGGGAGACTTGGGACCTACAATGAGCAGTTCTTC; CDR3: CASRDSGRLGTYNEQFF
size: .; J: TRBJ1-1; V: TRBV6-1; D: .; DNA: TGTGTCAGCGGAGCAACTTTTGGGGGGACTGAAGCTTTCTTT; CDR3: CVSGATFGGTEAFF
size: .; J: TRBJ2-7; V: TRBV2; D: TRBD1; DNA: TGTGCCAGCAGTACGCGCCCGGGACAGGGGCGGGAGCAGTACTTC; CDR3: CASSTRPGQGREQYF